This TCR beta chain was sequenced in a study of T-cell memory formation after mild COVID-19. The sample holds a few counts of this clonotype. TCRdb re-analysed the 5' RACE reads in MiXCR, keeping a single row per CDR3 protein. The table has roughly 560,000 distinct CDR3 sequences, around 21% seen once. Germline CDR1 SGHDN, CDR2 FVKESK. The length of the CDR3 is 13 residues. The V end was cut by 1 base, the J end by 12 bases, with 13 bases between. The V gene is TRBV14, the J gene TRBJ2-1, with D possibly TRBD2 on 6 matching bases. Material: PBMCs or a T cell subset sorted from them (not recorded which). This TCR was sampled from an adult woman who had mild COVID-19 (a few samples of this study predate the infection). Cell type and time point are not known. CDR3 DNA: TGTGCCAGCAGCCAAGTCTTCCGGACTACGCAGTTCTTC. Its translation is CASSQVFRTTQFF.